The T cell receptor beta chain under discussion was sequenced for a study of PD-L1 blockade in urothelial cancer. About the research overall: In terms of prior chemotherapy, patients had received 0 to 3 regimens. Analysis of blood occurred 3 weeks (second dose) and 6 weeks after treatment start.

Trimming left V 4 bases short and J 3 bases short, with 13 bases between. The CDR3 has 14 amino acids. Per the germline V gene, CDR1 is SGHNT and CDR2 is YENEEA. All patients handed over anywhere from 1 to 8 samples, pretreatment and on-treatment. TCRdb's table, derived via immunoSEQ multiplex PCR, lists solely in-frame clones and lacks some. The table includes about 39,000 clones, more than 85% detected once. The clonotype was recovered from a man in his fifties or sixties with urothelial cancer. The source was PBMCs, collected around atezolizumab (anti-PD-L1) treatment. The gene calls are TRBV11-3 and TRBJ2-7, with D perhaps TRBD1 (6 bases). The CDR3 is CASSSPRDNYEQYF. Written as DNA, the CDR3 is TGTGCCAGCAGCTCGCCCCGGGACAACTACGAGCAGTACTTC.